Listed below are T cell receptor beta chains from one sample, sequenced in a study of blood T cell repertoires in COVID-19. Clones were read by immunoSEQ multiplex PCR, and TCRdb kept only the in-frame ones, dropping some. The data show approximately 70,000 clones, more than 85% seen once. Sequenced input: peripheral blood. These receptors were obtained from a human donor with active COVID-19. The donor label of this sample is uncertain. Each CDR3 is given with its conserved first and last residue. A D gene is named only where the DNA matches it firmly. The size of a clone is reported for some rows only, either as once, few or many, or as a class for expanded clones.

len,abundance,j_gene,v_gene,d_gene,CDR3nt,CDR3aa
13,once,TRBJ2-5,TRBV7-9,-,TGTGCCAGCAGCTTCGGGAGCGGGGAGACCCAGTACTTC,CASSFGSGETQYF
14,-,TRBJ2-7,TRBV9,-,TGTGCCAGCAGCGTAGTCGGGAACTCCTACGAGCAGTACTTC,CASSVVGNSYEQYF
13,-,TRBJ1-3,TRBV5-1,-,TGCGCCAGCAGCTTGACAGGGTCGGACACCATATATTTT,CASSLTGSDTIYF
13,once,TRBJ2-5,TRBV19,-,TGTGCCAGTAGTGATTACAGGGTAGAGACCCAGTACTTC,CASSDYRVETQYF
11,-,TRBJ1-1,TRBV20-1,-,TGCAGTGCTAGACAAAACACTGAAGCTTTCTTT,CSARQNTEAFF
12,once,TRBJ2-7,TRBV29-1,-,TGCAGCGTTCTTGGGAGTCCCTACGAGCAGTACTTC,CSVLGSPYEQYF
12,-,TRBJ2-7,TRBV10-3,-,TGTGCCATCAGGGAGGACAGTTACGAGCAGTACTTC,CAIREDSYEQYF
18,-,TRBJ2-2,TRBV18,TRBD2,TGTGCCAGCTCACCACCGAGCCTAGCGGGCCCGAACACCGGGGAGCTGTTTTTT,CASSPPSLAGPNTGELFF
14,-,TRBJ2-3,TRBV29-1,TRBD2,TGCAGCGTTGAGAGCGGGAGCCACACAGATACGCAGTATTTT,CSVESGSHTDTQYF
16,-,TRBJ2-2,TRBV7-8,TRBD2,TGTGCCAGCAGTTTACTAGCGGGACAAAACACCGGGGAGCTGTTTTTT,CASSLLAGQNTGELFF